This T cell receptor (beta chain) was sequenced during a study of blood T cell repertoires in COVID-19 (dated by TCRdb to between 2020 and 2021). In terms of the full investigation: Samples covering the acute and convalescent phases of COVID-19 were provided by collaborators in the United States, Italy and Spain. Sample metadata almost always included a de-identified subject ID, COVID-19 status, age in years and sex. Subjects who had been exposed to COVID-19, were actively infected with it, or had recovered from it provided the deeply sampled blood TCRbeta repertoires that made up the dataset. The material from the prospective study consisted of cDNA or gDNA derived from T cells, B-cell-depleted T cells, or PBMCs. A freely available public database, intended as a resource for researchers studying the immune response to SARS-CoV-2, is where the repertoires were released. The samples were drawn from the first 160 participants of the ongoing ImmuneRACE study and from about 1,200 subjects provided by 6 global collaborators. Where available, HLA class I and class II types were taken from metadata supplied by the sample provider and were not determined by assay-based typing. What the work shows at the level of the full study, not this receptor alone: The quantity of clinical and demographic metadata differed by source and by participant and was supplied without curation.

Participants in the prospective study were aged roughly 18 to 100 years, lived in about two dozen United States geographic areas, and enrolled through a virtual design. To assign participants to cohorts, the prospective study relied on clinical history that participants themselves reported in a screening survey and a study questionnaire. For ImmuneRACE Cohort 3, a participant was defined as recovered based on two consecutive negative NP/OP PCR tests, clearance by a healthcare professional, or resolution of symptoms. Each participant in the prospective study had whole blood, serum and a nasopharyngeal or oropharyngeal swab collected by mobile phlebotomists. Prospective study participants could optionally give additional blood draws and questionnaires over a roughly two-month period. Blood samples from the prospective study were shipped frozen or at room temperature prior to DNA extraction. The immunoSEQ Assay, a bias-controlled multiplex PCR, was used to amplify TCRbeta CDR3 regions from genomic DNA. The authors' pipeline ran thus. The number of nucleated cells in each sample was estimated from the amplification of reference gene primers within the assay. Sequence reads were collapsed and filtered to measure the absolute abundance of every unique TCRbeta CDR3 rearrangement. For each sample, productive Simpson clonality was calculated as the square root of Simpson's diversity index over productive rearrangements. Imported from immuneACCESS, the table was reduced by TCRdb to in-frame sequences with V and J called. These copies leave out some clones; in studies compared against another copy, an unresolved V gene accounts for under half, and the cause of the remainder is not known. That table furnishes V, J and clone size, whereas the DNA furnished D and trimming. Present in this sample are a few hundred thousand clones, around 88% of which were seen just once. The ten largest clones represent roughly 6.3% of the sample.

A remark on this clone: Its antigen target is currently unknown. No base-level quality is on record; no much larger clone is a single base apart.

In the germline V gene (reference sequence), CDR1 corresponds to GTSNPN and CDR2 to SVGIG. Unmatched junction bases come to 4, with V trimmed by 5 bases and J by 1 base. The CDR3 measures 15 amino acids from cysteine to phenylalanine. Kept here is only the CDR3 DNA, which spans 45 bases and is read in frame from base 1. Recombination linked TRBV30 to TRBJ2-3; 12 middle bases align to TRBD2. Source material: PBMCs or T cells enriched from blood (not recorded which). This TCR was sampled from a middle-aged woman who had recovered from COVID-19. At the DNA level, the sequence is TGTGCCTGGGGGAGACTAGCGGGAGGCACAGATACGCAGTATTTT. Translation gives CAWGRLAGGTDTQYF.